The next 10 T cell receptor beta chains were all read from a single sample in a study of control samples from healthy donors and cancer patients. Clones were sequenced by immunoSEQ multiplex PCR, and TCRdb holds only the in-frame ones, with some missing. The table has about 120,000 clones, 80% to 90% seen once; the top ten hold 40%. Material: blood. These receptors were taken from a man over 45 in good health.

The rearrangement uses TRBV14 and TRBJ1-2; a weak D match, TRBD1 (5 bases). Germline values: CDR1 SGHDN, CDR2 FVKESK. V was shortened by 3 bases and J by 5 bases, with 16 bases between the two germline ends. The CDR3 runs 15 residues. The CDR3 is CASSHPGLRRYGYTF. CDR3 bases: TGTGCCAGCAGCCACCCGGGACTTCGCCGGTATGGCTACACCTTC.

V and J are TRBV5-1 and TRBJ2-2; 8 nucleotides line up with TRBD1. With 9 bases clipped from V and 4 bases from J, the junction kept 5 bases outside the gene matches. Germline lookup yields CDR1 SGHRS and CDR2 YFSETQ. This CDR3 contains 13 residues. The CDR3: CAIGQGITGELFF. DNA of the CDR3: TGCGCCATAGGACAGGGAATCACCGGGGAGCTGTTTTTT.

This clone was recorded only once. CDR3 nucleotides: TGTGCCAGCAGTGAGACAGGGGAGAGCTATGGCTACACCTTC. Protein product: CASSETGESYGYTF. The chain uses TRBV6-1 and TRBJ1-2; 8 positions agree with TRBD1. V lost 3 bases, J lost 4 bases, and 4 bases stayed unmatched. CDR1 and CDR2 (germline): MNHNS, SASEGT. CDR3 length: 14 amino acids.

The chain uses TRBV4-2 and TRBJ2-1; 10 bases are shared with TRBD1. CDR1 is LGHNA and CDR2 is YNFKEQ in the germline V gene. The J segment lost 9 bases and the V segment lost 4 bases, leaving 3 bases of the junction unmatched. This CDR3 is built from 13 residues. CDR3 residues: CASSPRDRGEQFF. In DNA, the CDR3 is TGTGCCAGCAGCCCCCGGGACAGGGGTGAGCAGTTCTTC.

V gene TRBV21-1 combines with J gene TRBJ1-2. TRBV21-1 is classified as a pseudogene. The CDR3 runs 13 residues. DNA of the CDR3: TGTGCCAGCAGCAAAGATAGGTTCTATGGCTACACCTTC. Translating gives CASSKDRFYGYTF.

In DNA, the CDR3 is TGTGCCTGGAGTGTACGGACAGGGATTGAAGCTTTCTTT. This sequence encodes CAWSVRTGIEAFF. The gene calls are TRBV30 and TRBJ1-1, with TRBD1 matching over 8 bases. Germline V gene sequence: CDR1 GTSNPN, CDR2 SVGIG (reference sequence). After removal of 0 bases from V and 7 bases from J, the junction contained 4 bases not matched to a gene. CDR3 length: 13 residues.

The chain combines TRBV15 with TRBJ2-5; D unresolved. The CDR3 has 13 residues. The V gene's germline CDR1 is LNHNV and CDR2 YYDKDF (reference sequence). Trimming took 2 bases from V and 2 from J, leaving 6 bases between them. The CDR3, as DNA: TGTGCCACCAGCAGAACAGCACAAGAGACCCAGTACTTC. This gives the protein CATSRTAQETQYF. Together with reference TRBV15 and TRBJ2-5, the CDR3 gives the full variable domain: DAMVIQNPRYQVTQFGKPVTLSCSQTLNHNVMYWYQQKSSQAPKLLFHYYDKDFNNEADTPDNFQSRRPNTSFCFLDIRSPGLGDTAMYLCATSRTAQETQYFGPGTRLLVL.

The V gene is TRBV6-5, the J gene TRBJ1-1; D is uncertain. CDR1 and CDR2 from the germline V gene are MNHEY and SVGAGI. V lost 0 bases and J 0 bases, leaving 8 bases between the germline ends. The CDR3 runs to 15 residues. The CDR3 coding sequence is TGTGCCAGCAGTTACTCGACACGTCTGAACACTGAAGCTTTCTTT. This gives the protein CASSYSTRLNTEAFF.

This rearrangement joins TRBV5-1 to TRBJ1-1; D possibly corresponds to TRBD1 (6 bases). The germline V and J ends were trimmed by 6 bases and 7 bases, with 16 bases remaining between them. CDR1 and CDR2 from the germline V gene are SGHRS and YFSETQ. This CDR3 spans 13 amino acids. Here the CDR3 DNA reads TGCGCCAGCAATTCGGCAAGCAGGGGTGAAGCTTTCTTT. Translated, it gives CASNSASRGEAFF.

This clone was seen a few times. The chain is built from TRBV6-5 and TRBJ2-1, with 9 bases that match TRBD1. The CDR3 sequence is 15 residues long. Germline V CDR1 and CDR2: MNHEY, SVGAGI. Trimming removed 5 bases from V and 2 bases from J; junction bases left unmatched: 4. As DNA, the CDR3 is TGTGCCAGCAGTAAAACAGGGGGCGCCTACAATGAGCAGTTCTTC. Translating gives CASSKTGGAYNEQFF.